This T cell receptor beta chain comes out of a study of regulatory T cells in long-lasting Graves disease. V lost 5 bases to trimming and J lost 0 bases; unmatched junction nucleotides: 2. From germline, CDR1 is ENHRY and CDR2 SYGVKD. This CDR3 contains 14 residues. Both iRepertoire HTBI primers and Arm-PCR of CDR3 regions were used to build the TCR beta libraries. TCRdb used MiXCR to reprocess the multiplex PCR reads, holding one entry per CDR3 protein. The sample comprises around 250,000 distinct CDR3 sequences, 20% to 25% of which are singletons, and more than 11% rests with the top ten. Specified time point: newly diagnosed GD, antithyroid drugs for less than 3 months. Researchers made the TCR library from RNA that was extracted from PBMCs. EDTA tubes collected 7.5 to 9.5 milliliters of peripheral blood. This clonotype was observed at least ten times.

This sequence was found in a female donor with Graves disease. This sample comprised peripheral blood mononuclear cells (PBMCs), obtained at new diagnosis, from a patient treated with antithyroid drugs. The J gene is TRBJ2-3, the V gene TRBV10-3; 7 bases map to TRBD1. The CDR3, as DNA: TGTGCCATCAGTCCAGGGGGTAGCACAGATACGCAGTATTTT. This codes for CAISPGGSTDTQYF.